This entry lists 20 T cell receptor beta chains sequenced from one sample in a study of blood T cell repertoires in COVID-19. The protocol was immunoSEQ multiplex PCR, while the TCRdb copy is restricted to in-frame clones and leaves out a portion. Here the sample spans fewer than 250,000 clones, around 80% being singletons. Sequenced: PBMCs or T cells enriched from blood (not recorded which). The receptor set was obtained from a woman aged 40 to 49 with acute COVID-19.

The gene calls are TRBV9 and TRBJ2-3; 12 bases are a match to TRBD2. Germline V gene sequence: CDR1 SGDLS, CDR2 YYNGEE. The CDR3 has 16 residues. The V segment lost 0 bases and the J segment 1 base; nucleotides outside the gene matches: 0. The CDR3 DNA reads as TGTGCCAGCAGCGTAGGACTAGCGGGGGGCACAGATACGCAGTATTTT. Translated: CASSVGLAGGTDTQYF.

The genes are TRBV6-5 and TRBJ1-4, with a tentative D call TRBD1 (6 bases). Germline loops: CDR1 MNHEY, CDR2 SVGAGI. Deletions cut 6 bases from V and 7 bases from J, with 18 bases between. The CDR3 runs 15 residues. The chain's CDR3 is CASSQTQGHGEKLFF. The CDR3 DNA follows: TGTGCCAGCAGCCAAACACAGGGTCACGGTGAAAAACTGTTTTTT.

The chain is built from TRBV5-4 and TRBJ2-7, with D hard to call. Germline CDR1 reads SGHNT; CDR2 reads YYREEE (reference sequence). V was trimmed by 5 bases and J by 6 bases, leaving 12 bases between them. There are 12 residues in the CDR3. The CDR3 region has the DNA TGTGCCAGCAGTGATCACAGTAGCGAGCAGTACTTC. Its protein is CASSDHSSEQYF. Full variable domain (rest looked up from reference TRBV5-4 and TRBJ2-7): ETGVTQSPTHLIKTRGQQVTLRCSSQSGHNTVSWYQQALGQGPQFIFQYYREEENGRGNFPPRFSGLQFPNYSSELNVNALELDDSALYLCASSDHSSEQYFGPGTRLTVT.

V usage is TRBV28 and J usage is TRBJ1-1; 7 bases map to TRBD1. This CDR3 comprises 13 residues. Germline assignment: CDR1 MDHEN and CDR2 SYDVKM. J lost 5 bases, V lost 5 bases, and 5 bases had no gene match. The CDR3 loop is CASSPGGRTEAFF. DNA for the CDR3: TGTGCCAGCAGTCCAGGGGGAAGGACTGAAGCTTTCTTT.

The V and J genes are TRBV11-2 and TRBJ2-5, with no clear D. The CDR3 is made up of 15 amino acids. Trimming shortened V by 0 bases and J by 4 bases, and 12 bases separated the two germline ends. Per germline, CDR1 SGHAT and CDR2 FQNNGV. Written as DNA, the CDR3 is TGTGCCAGCAGCTTAGAAAGGAGCAGAGGAGAGACCCAGTACTTC. Encoded protein: CASSLERSRGETQYF.

The rearrangement uses TRBV5-1 and TRBJ1-3; D remains ambiguous. CDR3 length: 17 amino acids. From germline, CDR1 is SGHRS and CDR2 YFSETQ. V shed 1 base and J shed 1 base, with 15 bases lying between them. The DNA for the CDR3 is TGCGCCAGCAGCTTGAATCGGCGGAGTTATTCTGGAAACACCATATATTTT. Encoded protein: CASSLNRRSYSGNTIYF.

The chain has TRBV5-1 and TRBJ2-7; 7 bases are a match to TRBD2. V shed 4 bases and J 7 bases; nucleotides not matched to a gene: 11. The CDR3 spans 14 residues. Per the germline V gene, CDR1 is SGHRS and CDR2 is YFSETQ. The CDR3 reads CASSQDSWEGEQYF. In DNA form, the CDR3 reads TGCGCCAGCAGCCAGGACTCATGGGAGGGGGAGCAGTACTTC.

The gene calls are TRBV5-5 and TRBJ1-1, with D possibly matching TRBD1 (6 bases). V gave up 4 bases and J gave up 0 bases, with 13 bases separating them. Germline CDR1 SGHKS, CDR2 YYEKEE (reference sequence). CDR3 length: 15 amino acids. DNA of the CDR3: TGTGCCAGCAGCCGTAGACAGGATCTGAACACTGAAGCTTTCTTT. Translating gives CASSRRQDLNTEAFF.

The CDR3 region is CATSRDATGSSEQFF. As DNA, the CDR3 is TGTGCCACCAGCAGAGACGCGACTGGGTCTTCTGAGCAGTTCTTC. The V gene is TRBV15, the J gene TRBJ2-1; D is unclear. V was shortened by 0 bases and J by 9 bases, with 15 bases between the two germline ends. This CDR3 region has 15 residues. The germline CDR1 and CDR2 sequences are LNHNV and YYDKDF (reference sequence).

This clone was detected only a few times. CDR3 sequence reads: CASSYSGLAGVYNEQFF. The CDR3 DNA is TGTGCCAGCAGTTATTCGGGGCTAGCGGGAGTATACAATGAGCAGTTCTTC. The V call is TRBV2, the J call TRBJ2-1, with TRBD2 matching 10 bases. J lost 4 bases, V lost 5 bases, and 11 bases had no gene match. This CDR3 is 17 amino acids long. Germline loops: CDR1 SNHLY, CDR2 FYNNEI.

The chain combines TRBV5-5 with TRBJ2-7; TRBD1 aligns across 12 bases. The CDR3 extends over 14 amino acids. V trimming: 3 bases; J trimming: 5 bases; junction bases outside the gene matches: 3. Germline assignment: CDR1 SGHKS and CDR2 YYEKEE (reference sequence). The DNA for the CDR3 is TGTGCCAGCAGCTACCGGGACAGGGGGCACGAGCAGTACTTC. It specifies CASSYRDRGHEQYF.

The V gene is TRBV9, the J gene TRBJ2-5; D call uncertain. Germline V gene data show CDR1 as SGDLS and CDR2 as YYNGEE. The CDR3 covers 11 residues. The V and J ends lost 0 bases and 9 bases respectively, with 6 bases between them. Written as DNA, the CDR3 is TGTGCCAGCAGCGTAGTCGTCTCCCAGTACTTC. Protein product: CASSVVVSQYF.

The chain carries TRBV5-6 and TRBJ1-2; D perhaps matches TRBD1 (6 bases). CDR3 length: 13 residues. V lost 4 bases and J lost 2, with 9 bases in between. Germline CDR1 SGHDT, CDR2 YYEEEE. The CDR3 DNA follows: TGTGCCAGCAGCCGGGACATCAACTATGGCTACACCTTC. This codes for CASSRDINYGYTF.

The CDR3 DNA reads TGTGCCAGCAGCTTAGTTCACAGGGCCGATGAAGCTTTCTTT. Its protein is CASSLVHRADEAFF. The rearrangement joins TRBV7-9 to TRBJ1-1; D may be TRBD1 (6 bases). The CDR3 is 14 residues long. Per germline, CDR1 SEHNR and CDR2 FQNEAQ (reference sequence). V lost 1 base to trimming and J lost 7 bases, with 13 bases between them.

The chain employs TRBV9 and TRBJ2-3; TRBD2 matches 10 bases. CDR3 length: 18 residues. From germline, CDR1 is SGDLS and CDR2 YYNGEE. V shed 0 bases, J shed 2 bases, and the junction held 9 bases outside the gene matches. CDR3 amino acids: CASSVGSPTSGYTDTQYF. The DNA for the CDR3 is TGTGCCAGCAGCGTAGGATCCCCGACTAGCGGGTACACAGATACGCAGTATTTT. Complete variable domain (other parts from reference TRBV9 and TRBJ2-3): DSGVTQTPKHLITATGQRVTLRCSPRSGDLSVYWYQQSLDQGLQFLIQYYNGEERAKGNILERFSAQQFPDLHSELNLSSLELGDSALYFCASSVGSPTSGYTDTQYFGPGTRLTVL.

The rearrangement links TRBV19 to TRBJ1-2; 7 nucleotides agree with TRBD1. The ends lost 6 bases at V and 5 bases at J; junction bases unmatched: 0. CDR1 LNHDA and CDR2 SQIVND come from the germline V gene (reference sequence). This CDR3 is built from 11 residues. This CDR3 is CASRQGYGYTF. CDR3 sequence (DNA): TGTGCCAGTAGACAGGGGTATGGCTACACCTTC.

In nucleotides, the CDR3 is TGTGCCAGCACAAACCTTGGAGCAGGAGGCGAGCAGTACTTC. This sequence encodes CASTNLGAGGEQYF. This chain links TRBV18 with TRBJ2-7; weak D call: TRBD2 (5 bases). The CDR3 totals 14 residues. Trimming removed 8 bases from V and 6 bases from J, with 20 bases in between. Germline values: CDR1 KGHSH, CDR2 LQKENI.

This chain joins TRBV28 and TRBJ2-7, with 8 bases lining up with TRBD1. CDR3 length equals 14 residues. J lost 2 bases, V lost 6 bases, and 6 bases had no gene match. The V gene's germline CDR1 is MDHEN and CDR2 SYDVKM. CDR3 coding DNA: TGTGCCAGCAGAGAACCGGGACAGGCCTACGAGCAGTACTTC. It is translated as CASREPGQAYEQYF. Full variable domain (remainder filled in from reference TRBV28 and TRBJ2-7): DVKVTQSSRYLVKRTGEKVFLECVQDMDHENMFWYRQDPGLGLRLIYFSYDVKMKEKGDIPEGYSVSREKKERFSLILESASTNQTSMYLCASREPGQAYEQYFGPGTRLTVT.

The V call is TRBV19, the J call TRBJ2-7; D not resolved. V lost 6 bases, J lost 1 base, and 16 bases lay in between. The length of the CDR3 is 15 residues. Germline V gene data show CDR1 as LNHDA and CDR2 as SQIVND (reference sequence). The CDR3: CASSREKGASYEQYF. The CDR3 DNA is TGTGCCAGTAGCCGAGAGAAAGGAGCGTCCTACGAGCAGTACTTC.

The chain uses TRBV7-3 and TRBJ1-6; D possibly corresponds to TRBD1 (6 bases). Germline loops: CDR1 SGHTA, CDR2 FQGTGA. The CDR3 is made up of 13 amino acids. Trimming pared 2 bases from V and 9 bases from J, leaving 8 bases between. The CDR3 spells CASSLGQLSPLHF. CDR3 in DNA: TGTGCCAGCAGCTTAGGACAGCTTTCACCCCTCCACTTT.